A selection of T cell receptor beta chains follows, all from one sample in a study of shared clonotypes between healthy human individuals. TCRdb's copy holds only in-frame clones and misses some; the assay was immunoSEQ multiplex PCR. The sample has 2 million to 2.5 million clones; over 85% are singletons. The sequenced material came from naive CD4+ T cells from PBMCs. The receptors shown here come from a young man in good health. Some clones in this sample may be carry-over from other donors' samples. Each CDR3 is given with its conserved first and last residue. The D gene is left open where the match is weak.

TRBD2 | TRBV7-9 | CASSLRWSSGSLYNEQFF
TRBD1 | TRBV5-4 | CASSPTLRDRDRNQPQHF
- | TRBV6-6 | CASSYSQGPTYGYTF
TRBD1 | TRBV6-1 | CASRGQGYYGYTF
- | TRBV27 | CASSTAGGEQYF
- | TRBV2 | CASSASGAGANVLTF
TRBD2 | TRBV5-5 | CASSLRGVHYEQYF
TRBD1 | TRBV5-1 | CASSFDRVSTEAFF
TRBD2 | TRBV6-5 | CASTRLAGGYNEQFF
- | TRBV28 | CASSSNIPEAFF
- | TRBV11-1 | CASSLAVEYQETQYF
TRBD1 | TRBV5-1 | CASTGQVNTEAFF
TRBD2 | TRBV2 | CASRRSLADYNEQFF
- | TRBV11-2 | CATLQETNEKLFF
- | TRBV9 | CASSEGPYGETQYF
TRBD2 | TRBV5-1 | CASSLTSGTHTDTQYF
TRBD1 | TRBV15 | CATSYRQGGGYTF
- | TRBV30 | CAWRDRSRGETQYF
- | TRBV7-2 | CASRTKTLVPSGANVLTF
TRBD2 | TRBV7-3 | CASSLLAGEDTQYF
TRBD1 | TRBV7-8 | CASSLGQLSEQYF
TRBD2 | TRBV6-5 | CASSYGLAGAIQYF
- | TRBV9 | CASSVGQHNEQFF
TRBD2 | TRBV5-1 | CASSLNPQTSGSLDEQFF
- | TRBV13 | CASSLEMEWGSYNEQFF
- | TRBV12-5 | CAGGGTPRDEAFF
- | TRBV6-5 | CASSYSSSNGNTEAFF
TRBD2 | TRBV18 | CASSPTPDAGVISDTQYF
- | TRBV28 | CASSPHMAGGYEQYF
- | TRBV19 | CASSIVGQTYEQYF